Below are 4 T cell receptor beta chains sequenced from a single sample in a study of Graves' ophthalmopathy and Graves' hyperthyroidism. CDR3 regions of TCR beta were amplified from RNA transcripts. RT-PCR with HTBI primers came first, then second-round multiplex PCR. Via MiXCR, TCRdb re-called the multiplex PCR reads, giving one row per CDR3 protein. The sample gives roughly 420,000 distinct CDR3 sequences, roughly 21% of which show up once; around 3% is in the top ten. Sequenced sample: peripheral blood. The source is a woman younger than 30 with stable Graves' hyperthyroidism.

The sample holds one count of this clonotype. The J gene is TRBJ2-5, the V gene TRBV12-3 or TRBV12-4; D gene uncertain. V shed 5 bases and J shed 5 bases, with 15 bases lying between them. This CDR3 has 14 residues. The CDR3 sequence is CASSPGNADETQYF. The CDR3 DNA follows: TGTGCCAGCAGTCCTGGGAACGCCGACGAGACCCAGTACTTC.

This clonotype appeared many times. CDR3 nucleotide sequence: TGTGCCAGCAGTCGCCCCCCCCCACTAGACCCCCGGGACACCATATATTTT. Protein sequence: CASSRPPPLDPRDTIYF. V usage is TRBV12-3 or TRBV12-4 and J usage is TRBJ1-3; D uncertain. Trimming left V 5 bases short and J 8 bases short, with 25 bases between. The CDR3 has 17 residues.

This clonotype was counted ten times or more. The chain recombines TRBV6-1 with TRBJ1-1, with D unresolved. This CDR3 has 12 amino acids. Germline V gene sequence: CDR1 MNHNS, CDR2 SASEGT. V lost 2 bases and J 4 bases, leaving 5 bases between the germline ends. CDR3 DNA: TGTGCCAGCAGTGAAATGGCCACTGAAGCTTTCTTT. It translates to CASSEMATEAFF.

There are many counts of this clonotype. The chain couples TRBV2 to TRBJ1-1; D not certain. V shed 5 bases and J shed 0 bases, with 7 bases lying between them. The CDR3 sequence is 13 residues long. Germline V gene data show CDR1 as SNHLY and CDR2 as FYNNEI. The CDR3 region is CASSRNLNTEAFF. CDR3 DNA: TGTGCCAGCAGTCGTAACCTGAACACTGAAGCTTTCTTT.